This TCR beta chain is drawn from a study of T cells in Graves' hyperthyroidism and ophthalmopathy. Study-wide results and limits: Most expanded thyroid clonotypes above 0.001 also appeared in blood.

Amplified TCR beta CDR3 regions came from RNA transcripts. Researchers ran a first-round RT-PCR on the TCR CDR3 using the HTBI primer set. A single record per CDR3 protein comes from TCRdb applying MiXCR to the multiplex PCR reads. There are approximately 640,000 distinct CDR3 sequences in the sample; about 16% occur only once, and 3.5% to 4% lies in the top ten. The CDR3 runs 12 residues. Graves' hyperthyroidism qualified as stable when ophthalmopathy did not progress within 18 months. The patients, who ranged from 18 to 65 in age, presented with newly diagnosed hyperthyroidism lasting under 2 months. 10 ml fresh peripheral blood yielded the PBMCs. Comments on this clonotype: What it binds is unknown. The junction does not match germline at one end; this may be a read error.

The rearrangement uses TRBV12-3 or TRBV12-4 and TRBJ2-1, with D possibly TRBD2 on 5 matching bases. This TCR came from a woman in her thirties with Graves' hyperthyroidism. Material for sequencing was blood. This CDR3 is CASSFEGPLLLF. The CDR3 coding sequence is TGTGCCAGCAGTTTTGAGGGCCCACTGCTCCTCTTC.